Listed below are T cell receptor beta chains from one sample, sequenced in a study of cytomegalovirus exposure and HLA in healthy donors. Sequencing was performed with immunoSEQ multiplex PCR; in TCRdb, only in-frame clones are kept and a portion is missing. This sample carries 100,000 or so clones, with 3% to 4% going to the ten biggest clones. Sequencing was performed on PBMCs. Receptor source: a woman aged 25 to 39 in good health and CMV-seronegative. Each CDR3 is given with its conserved first and last residue. Each record gives: D gene, J gene, CDR3 length, V gene, CDR3 protein, CDR3 DNA. A D gene is named only where the DNA matches it firmly.

d_gene: TRBD1; j_gene: TRBJ1-5; len: 15; v_gene: TRBV7-6; CDR3aa: CASSLSRGANQPQHF; CDR3nt: TGTGCCAGCAGCTTAAGCAGGGGGGCCAATCAGCCCCAGCATTTT
d_gene: -; j_gene: TRBJ1-5; len: 14; v_gene: TRBV6-5; CDR3aa: CASRPQVGNQPQHF; CDR3nt: TGTGCCAGCAGACCGCAGGTTGGCAATCAGCCCCAGCATTTT
d_gene: -; j_gene: TRBJ1-2; len: 13; v_gene: TRBV9; CDR3aa: CASSVGAGYGYTF; CDR3nt: TGTGCCAGCAGCGTAGGGGCAGGCTATGGCTACACCTTC
d_gene: -; j_gene: TRBJ2-5; len: 15; v_gene: TRBV7-3; CDR3aa: CASSPLGGGSKTQYF; CDR3nt: TGTGCCAGCAGCCCCCTTGGGGGCGGGAGTAAGACCCAGTACTTC
d_gene: -; j_gene: TRBJ1-2; len: 15; v_gene: TRBV7-3; CDR3aa: CASSLTAGNYYGYTF; CDR3nt: TGTGCCAGCAGCTTAACAGCAGGGAATTACTATGGCTACACCTTC
d_gene: -; j_gene: TRBJ1-1; len: 16; v_gene: TRBV28; CDR3aa: CASSAKTPGQHTEAFF; CDR3nt: TGTGCCAGCAGTGCCAAAACCCCCGGACAGCACACTGAAGCTTTCTTT
d_gene: -; j_gene: TRBJ2-7; len: 16; v_gene: TRBV19; CDR3aa: CASSIFAAGASYEQYF; CDR3nt: TGTGCCAGTAGTATCTTCGCGGCGGGTGCCTCCTACGAGCAGTACTTC
d_gene: TRBD1; j_gene: TRBJ1-5; len: 14; v_gene: TRBV28; CDR3aa: CASTWGTGYGPQHF; CDR3nt: TGTGCCAGCACCTGGGGGACAGGTTATGGGCCCCAGCATTTT
d_gene: -; j_gene: TRBJ1-4; len: 13; v_gene: TRBV10-1; CDR3aa: CASSEDSHGKLFF; CDR3nt: TGCGCCAGCAGCGAAGACAGTCACGGAAAACTGTTTTTT
d_gene: TRBD2; j_gene: TRBJ2-5; len: 14; v_gene: TRBV6-5; CDR3aa: CASSSTGGGETQYF; CDR3nt: TGTGCCAGCAGCTCCACGGGGGGAGGGGAGACCCAGTACTTC
d_gene: -; j_gene: TRBJ2-5; len: 15; v_gene: TRBV11-2; CDR3aa: CASSLAGSEGETQYF; CDR3nt: TGTGCCAGCAGCTTAGCGGGGTCGGAGGGAGAGACCCAGTACTTC
d_gene: -; j_gene: TRBJ2-7; len: 13; v_gene: TRBV7-6; CDR3aa: CASSLSREYEQYF; CDR3nt: TGTGCCAGCAGCTTGTCCAGGGAATACGAGCAGTACTTC
d_gene: -; j_gene: TRBJ2-1; len: 15; v_gene: TRBV21-1; CDR3aa: CASSKGTSGDNEQFF; CDR3nt: TGTGCCAGCAGCAAAGGGACTAGCGGGGACAATGAGCAGTTCTTC
d_gene: -; j_gene: TRBJ1-1; len: 11; v_gene: TRBV6-6; CDR3aa: CASSYRAEAFF; CDR3nt: TGTGCCAGCAGTTACCGGGCTGAAGCTTTCTTT
d_gene: -; j_gene: TRBJ1-1; len: 14; v_gene: TRBV4-1; CDR3aa: CASSQEWENPEAFF; CDR3nt: TGCGCCAGCAGCCAAGAGTGGGAGAATCCTGAAGCTTTCTTT
d_gene: TRBD1; j_gene: TRBJ2-7; len: 14; v_gene: TRBV7-9; CDR3aa: CASSSTGQSYEQYF; CDR3nt: TGTGCCAGCAGCTCTACGGGACAGTCCTACGAGCAGTACTTC
d_gene: TRBD2; j_gene: TRBJ2-5; len: 15; v_gene: TRBV19; CDR3aa: CASSISGGAKETQYF; CDR3nt: TGTGCCAGTAGTATATCGGGGGGGGCGAAGGAGACCCAGTACTTC
d_gene: TRBD2; j_gene: TRBJ2-2; len: 18; v_gene: TRBV7-3; CDR3aa: CASSLTLRASGGVGELFF; CDR3nt: TGTGCCAGCAGCTTAACGTTGCGGGCTAGCGGGGGTGTCGGGGAGCTGTTTTTT
d_gene: TRBD1; j_gene: TRBJ2-3; len: 13; v_gene: TRBV29-1; CDR3aa: CSVRKQGADTQYF; CDR3nt: TGCAGCGTGCGAAAACAGGGGGCTGATACGCAGTATTTT
d_gene: -; j_gene: TRBJ2-2; len: 16; v_gene: TRBV6-5; CDR3aa: CASSYSMGQHTGELFF; CDR3nt: TGTGCCAGCAGTTACTCGATGGGGCAGCACACCGGGGAGCTGTTTTTT
d_gene: -; j_gene: TRBJ2-7; len: 15; v_gene: TRBV28; CDR3aa: CASSLSSSTYSEQYF; CDR3nt: TGTGCCAGCAGTTTAAGCTCGTCGACTTATTCCGAGCAGTACTTC
d_gene: TRBD2; j_gene: TRBJ2-5; len: 13; v_gene: TRBV5-6; CDR3aa: CASCTSGGETQYF; CDR3nt: TGTGCCAGCTGCACTAGCGGGGGAGAGACCCAGTACTTC
d_gene: -; j_gene: TRBJ2-1; len: 17; v_gene: TRBV11-2; CDR3aa: CASSLDMELRLYNEQFF; CDR3nt: TGTGCCAGCAGCTTAGATATGGAGCTGAGACTCTACAATGAGCAGTTCTTC
d_gene: -; j_gene: TRBJ1-2; len: 14; v_gene: TRBV6-5; CDR3aa: CASSVGGSYYGYTF; CDR3nt: TGTGCCAGTTCGGTTGGGGGCAGCTATTATGGCTACACCTTC
d_gene: TRBD1; j_gene: TRBJ2-5; len: 12; v_gene: TRBV2; CDR3aa: CASGQGRQTQYF; CDR3nt: TGTGCCAGTGGACAGGGAAGGCAGACCCAGTACTTC
d_gene: TRBD1; j_gene: TRBJ1-5; len: 18; v_gene: TRBV2; CDR3aa: CASSGGQGAEINNQPQHF; CDR3nt: TGTGCCAGCAGTGGGGGACAGGGGGCCGAGATCAACAATCAGCCCCAGCATTTT
d_gene: TRBD2; j_gene: TRBJ2-3; len: 14; v_gene: TRBV5-4; CDR3aa: CASSPGLSTDTQYF; CDR3nt: TGTGCCAGCAGCCCGGGACTAAGCACAGATACGCAGTATTTT
d_gene: -; j_gene: TRBJ2-5; len: 15; v_gene: TRBV5-4; CDR3aa: CASSLAVGAQETQYF; CDR3nt: TGTGCCAGCAGCTTGGCCGTAGGGGCTCAAGAGACCCAGTACTTC
d_gene: TRBD2; j_gene: TRBJ2-7; len: 15; v_gene: TRBV14; CDR3aa: CASSQIGGSAYEQYF; CDR3nt: TGTGCCAGCAGCCAAATAGGCGGGAGCGCCTACGAGCAGTACTTC
d_gene: -; j_gene: TRBJ2-7; len: 13; v_gene: TRBV10-3; CDR3aa: CAIGAEGLDEQYF; CDR3nt: TGTGCCATCGGAGCAGAGGGTTTGGACGAGCAGTACTTC
d_gene: TRBD1; j_gene: TRBJ1-6; len: 15; v_gene: TRBV7-2; CDR3aa: CASSSQGGDNSPLHF; CDR3nt: TGTGCCAGCAGCTCACAGGGGGGGGATAATTCACCCCTCCACTTT
d_gene: TRBD1; j_gene: TRBJ1-1; len: 16; v_gene: TRBV6-1; CDR3aa: CASSENGGQGGTEAFF; CDR3nt: TGTGCCAGCAGTGAAAACGGGGGACAGGGGGGCACTGAAGCTTTCTTT
d_gene: -; j_gene: TRBJ2-7; len: 12; v_gene: TRBV18; CDR3aa: CASSPGGSEQYF; CDR3nt: TGTGCCAGCTCACCGGGGGGTTCCGAGCAGTACTTC
d_gene: -; j_gene: TRBJ1-2; len: 13; v_gene: TRBV6-1; CDR3aa: CASSEGISYGYTF; CDR3nt: TGTGCCAGCAGTGAAGGTATTTCCTATGGCTACACCTTC
d_gene: TRBD2; j_gene: TRBJ2-5; len: 15; v_gene: TRBV5-1; CDR3aa: CASSLGLAGVETQYF; CDR3nt: TGCGCCAGCAGCTTGGGACTAGCGGGAGTGGAGACCCAGTACTTC